Listed here is a single T cell receptor beta chain. Antigen unknown. The TCRbeta library was prepared with unique molecular identifiers. TCRdb passed the PCR reads through MiXCR, listing each CDR3 protein once. Of hundreds of thousands of distinct CDR3 sequences in the sample, 6.5% to 9% were seen once. The CDR3 consists of 16 residues. Germline CDR1 is MNHEY and CDR2 is SMNVEV (reference sequence). Unmatched junction bases numbered 7, after V lost 5 bases and J lost 0 bases. The record originates from a study of T-cell reconstitution after alpha-beta-depleted transplantation in children. Study-level points and caveats: Expanded graft clones, several hundred of them, were reportedly the source of alpha-beta T cells about two months after transplant. One year post-transplant, T-cell counts and diversity were largely derived from T cells produced anew. The high TCRbeta diversity at day 60 in some patients came from surviving recipient T cells and thymic progenitors.

This chain connects TRBV27 to TRBJ2-7; 10 bases match TRBD1. This material consisted of peripheral blood, taken 360 days after TCRalphabeta/CD19-depleted stem cell transplant. This receptor was identified in a female patient between 2 and 15 years old who had a stem cell transplant for Fanconi anemia, so the T cells may come from the graft donor. CDR3 sequence reads: CASSTWTGGLSYEQYF. CDR3 nucleotides: TGTGCCAGCAGTACATGGACAGGGGGACTCTCCTACGAGCAGTACTTC.